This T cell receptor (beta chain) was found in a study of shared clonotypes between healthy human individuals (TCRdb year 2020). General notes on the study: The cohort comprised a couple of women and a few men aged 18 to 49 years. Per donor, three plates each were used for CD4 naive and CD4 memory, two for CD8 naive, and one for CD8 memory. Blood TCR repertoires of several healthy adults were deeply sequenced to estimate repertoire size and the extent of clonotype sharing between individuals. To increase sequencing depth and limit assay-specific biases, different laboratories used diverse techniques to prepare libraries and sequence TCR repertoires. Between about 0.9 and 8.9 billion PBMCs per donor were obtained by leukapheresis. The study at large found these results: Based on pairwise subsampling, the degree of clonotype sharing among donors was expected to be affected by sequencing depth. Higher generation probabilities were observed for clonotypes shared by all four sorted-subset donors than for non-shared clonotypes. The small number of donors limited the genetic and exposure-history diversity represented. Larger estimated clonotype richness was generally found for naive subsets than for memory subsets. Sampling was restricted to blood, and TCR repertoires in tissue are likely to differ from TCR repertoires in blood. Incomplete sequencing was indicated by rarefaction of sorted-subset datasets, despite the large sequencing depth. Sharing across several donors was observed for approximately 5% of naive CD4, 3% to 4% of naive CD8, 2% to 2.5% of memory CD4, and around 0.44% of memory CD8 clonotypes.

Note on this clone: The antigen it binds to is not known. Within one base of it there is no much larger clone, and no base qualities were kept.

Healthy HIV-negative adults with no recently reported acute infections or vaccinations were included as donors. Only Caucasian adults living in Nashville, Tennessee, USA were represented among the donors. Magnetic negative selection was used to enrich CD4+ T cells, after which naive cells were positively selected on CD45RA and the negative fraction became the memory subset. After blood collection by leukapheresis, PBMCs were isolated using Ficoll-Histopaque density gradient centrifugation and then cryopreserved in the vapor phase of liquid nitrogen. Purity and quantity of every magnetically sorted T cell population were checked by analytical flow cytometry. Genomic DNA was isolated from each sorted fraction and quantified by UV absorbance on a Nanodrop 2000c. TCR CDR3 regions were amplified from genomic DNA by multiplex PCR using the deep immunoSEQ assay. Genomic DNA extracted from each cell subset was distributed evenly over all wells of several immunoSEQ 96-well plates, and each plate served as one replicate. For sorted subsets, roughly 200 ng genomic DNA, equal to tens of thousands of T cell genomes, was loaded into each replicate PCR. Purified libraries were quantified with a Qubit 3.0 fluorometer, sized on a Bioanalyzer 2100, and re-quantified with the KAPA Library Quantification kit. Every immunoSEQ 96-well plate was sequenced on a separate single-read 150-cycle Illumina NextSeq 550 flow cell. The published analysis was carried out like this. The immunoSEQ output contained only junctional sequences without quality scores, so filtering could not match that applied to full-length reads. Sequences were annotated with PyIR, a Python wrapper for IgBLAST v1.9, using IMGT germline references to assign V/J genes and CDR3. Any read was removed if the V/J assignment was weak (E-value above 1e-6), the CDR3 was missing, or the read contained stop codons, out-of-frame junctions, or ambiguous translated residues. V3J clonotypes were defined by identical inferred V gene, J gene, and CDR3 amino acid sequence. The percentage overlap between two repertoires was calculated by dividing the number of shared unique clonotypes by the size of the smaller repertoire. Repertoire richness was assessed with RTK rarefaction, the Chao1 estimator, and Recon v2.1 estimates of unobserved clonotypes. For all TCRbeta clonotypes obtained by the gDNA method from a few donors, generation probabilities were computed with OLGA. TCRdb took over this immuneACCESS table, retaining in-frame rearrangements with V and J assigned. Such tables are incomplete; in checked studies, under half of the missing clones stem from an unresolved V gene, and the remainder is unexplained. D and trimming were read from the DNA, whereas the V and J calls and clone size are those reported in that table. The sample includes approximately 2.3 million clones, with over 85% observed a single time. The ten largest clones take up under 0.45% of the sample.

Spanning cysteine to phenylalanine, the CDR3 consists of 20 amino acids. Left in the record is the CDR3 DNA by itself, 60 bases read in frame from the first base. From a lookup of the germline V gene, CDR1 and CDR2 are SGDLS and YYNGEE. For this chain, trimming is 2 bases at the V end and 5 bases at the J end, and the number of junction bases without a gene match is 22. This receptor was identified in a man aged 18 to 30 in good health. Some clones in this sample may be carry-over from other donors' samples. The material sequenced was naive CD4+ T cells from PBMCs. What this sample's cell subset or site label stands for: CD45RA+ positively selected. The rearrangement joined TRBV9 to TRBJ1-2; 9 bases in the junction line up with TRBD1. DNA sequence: TGTGCCAGCAGCGTCAGCACCCCCGGGACAGGGTCTGCCGTACGATATGGCTACACCTTC. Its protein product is CASSVSTPGTGSAVRYGYTF. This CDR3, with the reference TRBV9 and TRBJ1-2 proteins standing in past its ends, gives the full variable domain DSGVTQTPKHLITATGQRVTLRCSPRSGDLSVYWYQQSLDQGLQFLIQYYNGEERAKGNILERFSAQQFPDLHSELNLSSLELGDSALYFCASSVSTPGTGSAVRYGYTFGSGTRLTVV.